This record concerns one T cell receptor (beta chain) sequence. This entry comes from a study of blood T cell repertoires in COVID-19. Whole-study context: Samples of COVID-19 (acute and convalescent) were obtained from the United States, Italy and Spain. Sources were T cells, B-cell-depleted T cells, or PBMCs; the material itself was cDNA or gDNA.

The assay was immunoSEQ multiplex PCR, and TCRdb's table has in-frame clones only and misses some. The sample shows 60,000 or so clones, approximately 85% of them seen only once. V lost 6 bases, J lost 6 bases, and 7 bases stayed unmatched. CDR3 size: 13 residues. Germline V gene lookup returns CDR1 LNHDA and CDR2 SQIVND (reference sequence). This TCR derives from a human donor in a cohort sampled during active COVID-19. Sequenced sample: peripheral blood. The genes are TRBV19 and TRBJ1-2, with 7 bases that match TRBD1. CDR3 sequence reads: CASRTGLQNGYTF. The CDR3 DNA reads TGTGCCAGTAGGACAGGGTTGCAAAATGGCTACACCTTC.